This TCR beta chain was sequenced during a study of ipilimumab plus nivolumab after autologous stem cell transplantation. About the research overall: Patients received a median of roughly five ipilimumab and roughly 8 nivolumab doses.

Germline V gene data show CDR1 as SGDLS and CDR2 as YYNGEE. The CDR3 has 17 amino acids. V lost 3 bases and J lost 8; bases outside the gene matches: 9. TCRdb's copy holds only in-frame clones and misses some; the assay was immunoSEQ multiplex PCR. The top ten clones hold about 2.2% of a sample with tens of thousands of clones, 65% to 85% of them seen once. The specimen was PBMCs, collected in a trial of ipilimumab plus nivolumab as post-transplant consolidation. The V gene is TRBV9, the J gene TRBJ2-1, with 15 bases fitting TRBD2. The TCR originated in a male donor with diffuse large B-cell lymphoma. In DNA, the CDR3 is TGTGCCAGCAGCGACCGGACTAGCGGGGGGGCCGGGGATGAGCAGTTCTTC. Its translation is CASSDRTSGGAGDEQFF.